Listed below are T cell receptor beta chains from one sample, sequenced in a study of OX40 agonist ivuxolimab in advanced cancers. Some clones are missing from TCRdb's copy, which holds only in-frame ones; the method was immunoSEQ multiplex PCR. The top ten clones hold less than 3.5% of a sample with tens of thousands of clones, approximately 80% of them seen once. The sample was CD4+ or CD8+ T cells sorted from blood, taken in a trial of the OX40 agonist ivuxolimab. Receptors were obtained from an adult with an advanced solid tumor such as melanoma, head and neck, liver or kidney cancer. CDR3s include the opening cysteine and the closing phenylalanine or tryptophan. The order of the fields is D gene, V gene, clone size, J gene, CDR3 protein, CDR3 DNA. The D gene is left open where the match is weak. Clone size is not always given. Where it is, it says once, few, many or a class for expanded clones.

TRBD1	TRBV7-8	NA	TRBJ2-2	CASRRTGGTTGELFF	TGTGCCAGCAGGCGGACAGGGGGAACGACCGGGGAGCTGTTTTTT
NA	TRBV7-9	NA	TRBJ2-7	CASSLRTSYEQYF	TGTGCCAGCAGCCTCCGGACATCCTACGAGCAGTACTTC
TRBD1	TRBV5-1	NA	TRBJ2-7	CASSPPTGTGNYEQYF	TGCGCCAGCAGCCCTCCCACCGGGACAGGGAATTACGAGCAGTACTTC
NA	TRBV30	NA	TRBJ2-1	CAWSVKTAYNEQFF	TGTGCCTGGAGTGTGAAGACAGCCTACAATGAGCAGTTCTTC
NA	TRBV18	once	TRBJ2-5	CASSPPSDETQYF	TGTGCCAGCTCACCACCCTCGGATGAGACCCAGTACTTC
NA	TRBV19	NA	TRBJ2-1	CASSTLREQFF	TGTGCCAGTAGCACTCTTAGGGAGCAGTTCTTC
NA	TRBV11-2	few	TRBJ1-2	CASSPGRNYGYTF	TGTGCCAGCAGCCCTGGACGCAACTATGGCTACACCTTC
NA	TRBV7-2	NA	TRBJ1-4	CASRRGGGDEKLFF	TGTGCCAGCAGACGCGGGGGAGGGGATGAAAAACTGTTTTTT
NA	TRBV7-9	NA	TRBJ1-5	CASSLQGGNQPQHF	TGTGCCAGCAGCTTACAGGGAGGGAATCAGCCCCAGCATTTT
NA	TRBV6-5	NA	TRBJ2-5	CASSLDAGRETQYF	TGTGCCAGCAGCCTGGATGCGGGTAGGGAGACCCAGTACTTC
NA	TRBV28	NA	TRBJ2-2	CASSFWDQGDTGELFF	TGTGCCAGCAGTTTTTGGGACCAGGGAGACACCGGGGAGCTGTTTTTT
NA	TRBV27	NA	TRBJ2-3	CASRQRTDTQYF	TGTGCCAGCAGGCAACGCACAGATACGCAGTATTTT
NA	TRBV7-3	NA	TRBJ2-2	CASSREVSGELFF	TGTGCCAGCAGCCGGGAAGTATCCGGGGAGCTGTTTTTT
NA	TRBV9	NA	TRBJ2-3	CASSQQLHRTDTQYF	TGTGCCAGCAGTCAACAGCTCCACCGCACAGATACGCAGTATTTT
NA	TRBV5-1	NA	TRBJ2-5	CASSFEETQYF	TGCGCCAGCAGCTTCGAGGAGACCCAGTACTTC
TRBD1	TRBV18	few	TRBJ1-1	CASSISPRQGGAFF	TGTGCCAGCTCCATCAGTCCCCGACAGGGTGGGGCTTTCTTT
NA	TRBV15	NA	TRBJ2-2	CATSRGTGELFF	TGTGCCACCAGCCGAGGCACCGGGGAGCTGTTTTTT
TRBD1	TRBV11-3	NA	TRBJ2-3	CASSLRSWTGSTDTQYF	TGTGCCAGCAGCTTAAGAAGTTGGACAGGGAGCACAGATACGCAGTATTTT
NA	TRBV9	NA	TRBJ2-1	CASSVGTDNEQFF	TGTGCCAGCAGCGTAGGAACGGACAATGAGCAGTTCTTC
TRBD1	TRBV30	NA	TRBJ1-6	CASGGDRVSGSYNSPLHF	TGTGCCTCCGGGGGAGACAGGGTCTCTGGCTCCTATAATTCACCCCTCCACTTT
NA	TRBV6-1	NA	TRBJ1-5	CASSEILGNSNQPQHF	TGTGCCAGCAGTGAAATCCTCGGGAATAGCAATCAGCCCCAGCATTTT
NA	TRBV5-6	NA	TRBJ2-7	CASSLGQTTTPQYF	TGTGCCAGCAGCCTCGGACAGACCACTACGCCGCAGTACTTC
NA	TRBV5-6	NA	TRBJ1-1	CASSRGRSVPTNTEAFF	TGTGCCAGCAGCCGGGGACGGAGTGTTCCGACGAACACTGAAGCTTTCTTT
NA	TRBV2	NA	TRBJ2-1	CASRQGPYNEQFF	TGTGCCAGCAGACAGGGACCCTACAATGAGCAGTTCTTC
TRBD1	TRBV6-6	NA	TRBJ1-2	CASRTPGGRSDGYTF	TGTGCCAGCAGAACCCCAGGGGGTAGATCGGACGGCTACACCTTC
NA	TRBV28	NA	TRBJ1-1	CASRFDYRSNTEAFF	TGTGCCAGCAGATTCGACTACAGGAGTAACACTGAAGCTTTCTTT
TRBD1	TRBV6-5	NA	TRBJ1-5	CASSDRVSSQPQHF	TGTGCCAGCAGTGACAGGGTGTCAAGTCAGCCCCAGCATTTT
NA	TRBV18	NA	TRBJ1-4	CASSRGLNEKLFF	TGTGCCAGCTCAAGGGGCCTTAATGAAAAACTGTTTTTT